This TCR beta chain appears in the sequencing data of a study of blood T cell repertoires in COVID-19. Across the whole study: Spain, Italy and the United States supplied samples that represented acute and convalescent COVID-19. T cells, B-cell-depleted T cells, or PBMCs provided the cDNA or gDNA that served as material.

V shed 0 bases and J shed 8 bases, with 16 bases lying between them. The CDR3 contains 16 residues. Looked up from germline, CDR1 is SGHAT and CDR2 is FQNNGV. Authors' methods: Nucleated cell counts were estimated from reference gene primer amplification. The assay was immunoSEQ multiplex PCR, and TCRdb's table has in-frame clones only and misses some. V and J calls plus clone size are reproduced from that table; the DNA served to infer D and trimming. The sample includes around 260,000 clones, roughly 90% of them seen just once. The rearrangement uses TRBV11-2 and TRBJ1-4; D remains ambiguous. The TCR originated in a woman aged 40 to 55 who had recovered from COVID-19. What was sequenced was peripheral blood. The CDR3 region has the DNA TGTGCCAGCAGCTTAGATCATTTTGGTACGGGGGAAAAACTGTTTTTT. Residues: CASSLDHFGTGEKLFF.